Presented here are 24 T cell receptor beta chains from one specimen sequenced in a study of metastatic and nonmetastatic thyroid tumors. No treatment had been given to any patient before thyroid surgery. TCRdb re-called the PCR reads with MiXCR. This sample carries around 34,000 clones, around 16% of them seen once, and the ten largest clones take around 20%. Sequenced sample: blood. The receptors come from a male donor with papillary thyroid cancer or a benign thyroid nodule (not recorded which). Some clones in this sample may be carry-over from other donors' samples.

This clone showed up many times. The CDR3 region has the DNA TGTGCCAGCAGCTTGGGCTCTGGGGCCAACGTCCTGACTTTC. It is translated as CASSLGSGANVLTF. This chain connects TRBV5-4 to TRBJ2-6; D call uncertain. Looked up from germline, CDR1 is SGHNT and CDR2 is YYREEE (reference sequence). The CDR3 extends over 14 amino acids. Between the trimmed V and J ends, which lost 0 bases and 0 bases, there was a span of 1 base.

About this clone itself: This sequence may be a read error, since a much larger clone differs from it by one base. This rearrangement joins TRBV11-2 to TRBJ2-1, with D hard to call. This CDR3 is built from 14 residues. Per germline, CDR1 SGHAT and CDR2 FQNNGV. The CDR3 loop is CTSSYRVGNNEQFF. The CDR3 DNA reads as TGTACCAGCAGCTATCGTGTCGGAAACAATGAGCAGTTCTTC. Together with reference TRBV11-2 and TRBJ2-1, the CDR3 gives the full variable domain: EAGVAQSPRYKIIEKRQSVAFWCNPISGHATLYWYQQILGQGPKLLIQFQNNGVVDDSQLPKDRFSAERLKGVDSTLKIQPAKLEDSAVYLCTSSYRVGNNEQFFGPGTRLTVL.

J is TRBJ1-5 and V is TRBV30; 9 bases line up with TRBD1. The V and J ends lost 0 bases and 4 bases, in that order; junction bases with no gene match: 7. The CDR3 runs to 16 residues. The germline CDR1 and CDR2 sequences are GTSNPN and SVGIG (reference sequence). The CDR3 sequence is CAWSVRGQGANQPQHF. The CDR3 coding sequence is TGTGCCTGGAGTGTAAGGGGACAGGGAGCGAATCAGCCCCAGCATTTT. The whole variable domain, filled in from reference TRBV30 and TRBJ1-5, reads SQTIHQWPATLVQPVGSPLSLECTVEGTSNPNLYWYRQAAGRGLQLLFYSVGIGQISSEVPQNLSASRPQDRQFILSSKKLLLSDSGFYLCAWSVRGQGANQPQHFGDGTRLSIL.

This clone came up many times. The chain carries TRBV20-1 and TRBJ2-7; TRBD2 matches 14 bases. The CDR3 sequence is 17 residues long. V trimming: 3 bases; J trimming: 0 bases; junction bases outside the gene matches: 7. In germline, CDR1 is DFQATT, CDR2 SNEGSKA (reference sequence). The DNA of the CDR3 is TGCAGTGCTAGTACGAGACTAGCGGGAGGGCCCTCCTACGAGCAGTACTTC. It specifies CSASTRLAGGPSYEQYF.

In this sample, this clone turned up many times. For the CDR3, the DNA is TGTGCCAGCAGTTACTCGCGGCTAGCGGCTTCCACAGATACGCAGTATTTT. Encoded protein: CASSYSRLAASTDTQYF. The V call is TRBV6-5, the J call TRBJ2-3; 7 nucleotides line up with TRBD2. Germline V lookup: CDR1 MNHEY, CDR2 SVGAGI. The CDR3 length is 17 residues. Trimming removed 0 bases from V and 2 bases from J; junction bases left unmatched: 8.

This clone was detected ten times or more. The V and J genes are TRBV24-1 and TRBJ2-5; no definite D call. Germline CDR1 reads KGHDR; CDR2 reads SFDVKD. CDR3 length: 13 amino acids. The V gene lost 4 bases and the J gene lost 4 bases, with 9 bases spanning the gap. The chain's CDR3 is CATSEVPGETQYF. In DNA form, the CDR3 reads TGTGCCACCAGTGAGGTTCCGGGAGAGACCCAGTACTTC.

The chain recombines TRBV30 with TRBJ2-6, with D maybe TRBD2 (5 bases). CDR3 size: 13 residues. Trimming took off 5 bases at V and 4 bases at J, with 9 bases between the two ends. Germline CDR1 and CDR2: GTSNPN and SVGIG (reference sequence). The CDR3 DNA is TGTGCCTGGGGTACGGGGGGGGCCAACGTCCTGACTTTC. As protein: CAWGTGGANVLTF.

Worth noting for this clone: Relative to the germline gene, one junction end is altered; a read error may explain this. V gene TRBV28 combines with J gene TRBJ2-7, with D uncertain. Germline V CDR1 and CDR2: MDHEN, SYDVKM. The CDR3 contains 14 residues. The CDR3 loop is CVSSTVHTNYEQYF. CDR3 in DNA: TGTGTCAGCAGCACCGTACATACCAACTACGAGCAGTACTTC.

This clone was detected ten times or more. The CDR3 protein is CASSLAWAGGQGQYF. CDR3 nucleotide sequence: TGTGCCAGCAGCTTAGCGTGGGCAGGGGGCCAAGGGCAGTACTTC. This chain joins TRBV7-9 and TRBJ2-7; 8 bases match TRBD1. CDR1 is SEHNR, CDR2 FQNEAQ, per germline (reference sequence). CDR3 length equals 15 residues. V dropped 0 bases and J dropped 9; count of bases not matched to a gene: 10.

Concerning this clone: Other nucleotide sequences in the sample specify the same CDR3. The V gene is TRBV19, the J gene TRBJ1-2; the D gene is possibly TRBD1 (5 bases). V was cut by 10 bases and J by 1 base, with 25 bases left in between. This CDR3 has 17 residues. In germline, CDR1 is LNHDA, CDR2 SQIVND (reference sequence). The CDR3 region is CATTDGRGEGINYGYTF. CDR3 sequence (DNA): TGTGCCACTACTGATGGGAGGGGAGAAGGTATTAACTATGGCTACACCTTC.

Judged by abundance, this clone is medium-sized (0.01 to 0.1%). The rearrangement uses TRBV6-5 and TRBJ2-1; D not resolved. This CDR3 is 12 amino acids long. Trimming left V 2 bases short and J 6 bases short, with 5 bases between. CDR1 and CDR2 from the germline V gene are MNHEY and SVGAGI. The CDR3 loop reads CASSYGSNEQFF. For the CDR3, the DNA is TGTGCCAGCAGTTACGGCAGCAATGAGCAGTTCTTC.

This clone was observed many times. The V gene is TRBV7-2, the J gene TRBJ1-1; D remains ambiguous. This CDR3 has 14 residues. V was trimmed by 5 bases and J by 1 base, leaving 11 bases between them. Germline V lookup: CDR1 SGHTA, CDR2 FQGNSA. The CDR3 DNA sequence: TGTGCCAGCAGCCCACGTCCAGGGAACACTGAAGCTTTCTTT. It encodes CASSPRPGNTEAFF.

In its sample, this clone was seen many times. The rearrangement joins TRBV7-2 to TRBJ1-2; D is perhaps TRBD1 (5 bases). CDR3 length: 14 residues. V lost 6 bases to trimming and J lost 8 bases, with 19 bases between them. Germline CDR1 and CDR2: SGHTA and FQGNSA. CDR3 in DNA: TGTGCCAGCAGAAATATCCCGGGAAACAGGGGCTACACCTTC. This codes for CASRNIPGNRGYTF.

This clone is classed as medium-sized. The rearrangement joins TRBV2 to TRBJ2-2, with a possible D match to TRBD1 (6 bases). Germline V gives CDR1 SNHLY, CDR2 FYNNEI. CDR3 size: 15 residues. V was trimmed by 3 bases and J by 6 bases, leaving 14 bases between them. CDR3 coding DNA: TGTGCCAGCAGTGATGGCAGGGGAGTCGCCGGGGAGCTGTTTTTT. This translates into CASSDGRGVAGELFF.

In this sample, this clone turned up many times. The chain uses TRBV20-1 and TRBJ2-3; TRBD1 matches at 10 bases. V shed 7 bases and J 4 bases; nucleotides not matched to a gene: 8. The CDR3 spans 14 residues. Germline V gene data show CDR1 as DFQATT and CDR2 as SNEGSKA (reference sequence). The CDR3, as DNA: TGCAGTGTTTCGGGACAGGGGTTCGCAGATACGCAGTATTTT. Its translation is CSVSGQGFADTQYF.

This clone was recorded at least ten times. Within the sample, other DNA sequences also encode this same CDR3. This rearrangement joins TRBV7-2 to TRBJ1-2; D is unclear. The germline V gene encodes CDR1 SGHTA and CDR2 FQGNSA. The CDR3 is 13 amino acids. The V and J ends lost 2 bases and 5 bases respectively, with 9 bases between them. The CDR3 sequence is CASSLYSEYGYTF. Here the CDR3 DNA reads TGTGCCAGCAGCTTATATTCGGAATATGGCTACACCTTC.

At least ten counts were recorded for this clone. The genes are TRBV15 and TRBJ2-1; 9 bases line up with TRBD1. The CDR3 sequence is 16 residues long. The V segment lost 3 bases and the J segment 6 bases; nucleotides outside the gene matches: 9. Per the germline V gene, CDR1 is LNHNV and CDR2 is YYDKDF (reference sequence). CDR3 coding DNA: TGTGCCACCAGCAGCCTACCGGGACAGGGAAGCAATGAGCAGTTCTTC. As protein: CATSSLPGQGSNEQFF.

Within the sample, this clone is medium-sized. The gene calls are TRBV15 and TRBJ2-7, with a tentative D call TRBD2 (6 bases). Germline values: CDR1 LNHNV, CDR2 YYDKDF (reference sequence). Trimming took off 5 bases at V and 7 bases at J, with 15 bases between the two ends. The CDR3 totals 13 residues. CDR3 DNA sequence: TGTGCCACCAGCGGAAGAGGGGCGGGAGAGCAGTACTTC. Its translation is CATSGRGAGEQYF.

This clone was seen at least ten times. The chain links TRBV11-2 to TRBJ1-1; TRBD1 might be the D (6 bases). The germline V gene has CDR1 SGHAT and CDR2 FQNNGV. Trimming cost V 6 bases and J 2 bases, with 10 bases left between them. This CDR3 has 13 amino acids. This chain's CDR3 is CASRGQHNTEAFF. The CDR3 DNA reads as TGTGCCAGCAGGGGACAACATAACACTGAAGCTTTCTTT.

This clone was counted ten times or more. The V and J genes are TRBV10-3 and TRBJ2-3; 8 bases line up with TRBD2. Germline trimming cut 2 bases from V and 2 bases from J; bases unmatched to any gene: 3. This CDR3 has 15 residues. Germline V CDR1 and CDR2: ENHRY, SYGVKD. CDR3 residues: CAISEVSGATDTQYF. The DNA for the CDR3 is TGTGCCATCAGTGAGGTTAGCGGGGCCACAGATACGCAGTATTTT.

At least ten counts were recorded for this clone. The chain links TRBV3-1 to TRBJ2-1; TRBD2 is a possible D gene (6 bases). In germline, CDR1 is LGHDT, CDR2 YNNKEL (reference sequence). Trimming took off 0 bases at V and 4 bases at J, with 10 bases between the two ends. CDR3 length: 15 residues. CDR3 DNA: TGTGCCAGCAGCCAAGACAGCGGGCATTACAATGAGCAGTTCTTC. Translation: CASSQDSGHYNEQFF.

There are many counts of this clone. The chain joins TRBV12-3 or TRBV12-4 to TRBJ2-7; either TRBD1 or TRBD2 may fit D (5 bases each). The CDR3 is made up of 13 amino acids. The V end was cut by 8 bases, the J end by 4 bases, with 15 bases between. As DNA, the CDR3 is TGTGCCAGCGGCCCCCCGGGGCAGTACGAGCAGTACTTC. It specifies CASGPPGQYEQYF.

This clone is classed as medium-sized. This sequence joins TRBV27 and TRBJ1-6; D unclear. CDR1 and CDR2 from the germline V gene are MNHEY and SMNVEV (reference sequence). The CDR3 extends over 15 amino acids. V gave up 2 bases and J gave up 0 bases, with 5 bases separating them. CDR3 DNA: TGTGCCAGCAGTTTAGGACTCTCCTATAATTCACCCCTCCACTTT. It yields the protein CASSLGLSYNSPLHF.

Ten or more counts support this clone. V gene TRBV3-1 combines with J gene TRBJ1-5, with D tentatively TRBD1 (6 bases). The germline V gene has CDR1 LGHDT and CDR2 YNNKEL (reference sequence). There are 17 residues in the CDR3. V lost 1 base and J 2 bases, leaving 15 bases between the germline ends. The CDR3 nucleotides read TGTGCCAGCAGCCAAGGCAGTTCTTACAGGGGCAATCAGCCCCAGCATTTT. Translation gives CASSQGSSYRGNQPQHF.